A selection of T cell receptor beta chains follows, all from one sample in a study of PD-1 blockade in classical Hodgkin lymphoma. Assay used: immunoSEQ multiplex PCR; TCRdb lists only in-frame clones, some missing. This table has about 41,000 clones, 76% appearing once. The specimen comprised peripheral blood mononuclear cells (PBMCs), sampled at baseline. These receptors all come from a human donor with classical Hodgkin lymphoma. Each CDR3 is given with its conserved first and last residue. The order of the fields is clone size, J gene, D gene, V gene, CDR3 protein, CDR3 DNA. D genes are given only for firm matches. Only some rows state a clone size, as once, few, many or a class for expanded clones.

. | TRBJ1-2 | TRBD1 | TRBV7-3 | CASSPSGTGLYGYTF | TGTGCCAGCAGCCCTAGCGGGACAGGACTATATGGCTACACCTTC
. | TRBJ2-3 | . | TRBV18 | CASSPKDTQYF | TGTGCCAGCTCACCAAAGGATACGCAGTATTTT
once | TRBJ1-2 | TRBD1 | TRBV2 | CASDRDGYTF | TGTGCCAGTGACAGGGATGGCTACACCTTC
. | TRBJ2-6 | TRBD2 | TRBV18 | CASSPLGGGSPGANVLTF | TGTGCCAGCTCACCACTCGGGGGGGGCTCTCCCGGGGCCAACGTCCTGACTTTC
. | TRBJ2-3 | TRBD2 | TRBV30 | CAWSVGGLEADTQYF | TGTGCCTGGAGTGTAGGGGGACTAGAAGCAGATACGCAGTATTTT
. | TRBJ2-2 | . | TRBV27 | CASSPLTGELFF | TGTGCCAGCAGTCCGCTAACCGGGGAGCTGTTTTTT
. | TRBJ2-3 | . | TRBV28 | CASSLVGALTDTQYF | TGTGCCAGCAGTTTGGTAGGGGCGCTCACAGATACGCAGTATTTT
. | TRBJ2-1 | . | TRBV6-4 | CASSDSKGDQFF | TGTGCCAGCAGTGACTCGAAGGGGGACCAGTTCTTC
. | TRBJ2-1 | . | TRBV15 | CATSRDRSGLDEQFF | TGTGCCACCAGCAGAGACAGGTCGGGACTGGATGAGCAGTTCTTC
. | TRBJ2-3 | . | TRBV19 | CASSIGGEHGRYTDTQYF | TGTGCCAGTAGTATCGGTGGCGAACATGGCCGATACACAGATACGCAGTATTTT
. | TRBJ2-1 | TRBD2 | TRBV7-9 | CASSFAGETYNEQFF | TGTGCCAGCAGCTTTGCGGGAGAAACCTACAATGAGCAGTTCTTC
. | TRBJ2-3 | . | TRBV5-1 | CASSRRGQYSTDTQYF | TGCGCCAGCAGCCGGAGGGGACAGTATAGCACAGATACGCAGTATTTT
. | TRBJ2-7 | . | TRBV6-5 | CASREGHYEQYF | TGTGCCAGCAGAGAGGGACACTACGAGCAGTACTTC
. | TRBJ1-5 | . | TRBV18 | CASSPGNSNQPQHF | TGTGCCAGCTCACCAGGGAATAGCAATCAGCCCCAGCATTTT
. | TRBJ2-7 | TRBD1 | TRBV5-1 | CASSLGTGMVGEQYF | TGCGCCAGCAGCTTGGGGACAGGGATGGTTGGCGAGCAGTACTTC
. | TRBJ1-3 | . | TRBV9 | CASTRSSGNTIYF | TGTGCCAGCACTAGAAGCTCTGGAAACACCATATATTTT
. | TRBJ1-5 | . | TRBV7-9 | CASSLASGLDQPQHF | TGTGCCAGCAGCTTAGCGTCAGGGTTAGATCAGCCCCAGCATTTT
. | TRBJ1-5 | . | TRBV28 | CASSLNLDQPQHF | TGTGCCAGCAGTTTAAACTTGGATCAGCCCCAGCATTTT
once | TRBJ2-3 | . | TRBV27 | CASSLFQGTDTQYF | TGTGCCAGCAGTTTATTCCAAGGCACAGATACGCAGTATTTT
. | TRBJ2-7 | . | TRBV9 | CASSPRLAYEQYF | TGTGCCAGCAGCCCCCGTCTGGCCTACGAGCAGTACTTC
. | TRBJ2-3 | . | TRBV11-2 | CASSLGGGRDTQYF | TGTGCCAGCAGCTTAGGCGGGGGCCGAGATACGCAGTATTTT
. | TRBJ2-3 | . | TRBV7-2 | CASSLASGAADTQYF | TGTGCCAGCAGCTTAGCGTCAGGGGCTGCAGATACGCAGTATTTT
. | TRBJ2-1 | TRBD2 | TRBV27 | CASSWGLGPYNEQFF | TGTGCCAGCAGTTGGGGACTAGGACCCTACAATGAGCAGTTCTTC
. | TRBJ2-3 | . | TRBV10-3 | CAIRLRWAGNSTDTQYF | TGTGCCATCAGGCTAAGATGGGCAGGGAACAGCACAGATACGCAGTATTTT
. | TRBJ2-1 | . | TRBV5-1 | CASSLPGGGYNEQFF | TGCGCCAGCAGCTTGCCAGGAGGCGGGTACAATGAGCAGTTCTTC
. | TRBJ2-1 | . | TRBV14 | CASSQVHEQFF | TGTGCCAGCAGCCAAGTGCATGAGCAGTTCTTC
. | TRBJ2-1 | . | TRBV7-2 | CASSLDANNEQFF | TGTGCCAGCAGCTTAGACGCCAACAATGAGCAGTTCTTC
few | TRBJ1-1 | . | TRBV6-5 | CASSHTTGEAFF | TGTGCCAGCAGCCACACGACAGGCGAAGCTTTCTTT
. | TRBJ1-2 | . | TRBV6-6 | CASSYSGYYGYTF | TGTGCCAGCAGTTACTCAGGGTACTATGGCTACACCTTC
few | TRBJ1-4 | . | TRBV19 | CASSIAGIGNEKLFF | TGTGCCAGTAGTATCGCGGGGATCGGTAATGAAAAACTGTTTTTT
. | TRBJ1-4 | . | TRBV30 | CAWSGLTNEKLFF | TGTGCCTGGAGCGGATTAACTAATGAAAAACTGTTTTTT
. | TRBJ1-1 | . | TRBV19 | CASSVNRIMNTEAFF | TGTGCCAGTAGTGTAAACAGGATCATGAACACTGAAGCTTTCTTT
. | TRBJ1-4 | . | TRBV19 | CASSLSGSFNEKLFF | TGTGCCAGTAGTCTCTCCGGGTCTTTTAATGAAAAACTGTTTTTT
. | TRBJ2-3 | TRBD2 | TRBV13 | CASSLRLAGADTQYF | TGTGCCAGCAGCTTAAGACTAGCGGGAGCAGATACGCAGTATTTT
. | TRBJ2-5 | TRBD2 | TRBV9 | CASSPRGVAGETQYF | TGTGCCAGCAGCCCTCGAGGGGTAGCGGGAGAGACCCAGTACTTC
. | TRBJ1-2 | . | TRBV7-2 | CASSWGPGAGYGYTF | TGTGCCAGCAGCTGGGGGCCGGGGGCAGGCTATGGCTACACCTTC
. | TRBJ2-3 | . | TRBV9 | CASSPRGVFTDTQYF | TGTGCCAGCAGCCCTAGGGGAGTTTTCACAGATACGCAGTATTTT
. | TRBJ2-7 | TRBD1 | TRBV6-6 | CASSYFGQGTYEQYF | TGTGCCAGCAGTTACTTCGGACAGGGCACCTACGAGCAGTACTTC
. | TRBJ2-5 | . | TRBV19 | CASSMRAQGTRGQETQYF | TGTGCCAGTAGTATGAGGGCTCAGGGGACGCGAGGGCAAGAGACCCAGTACTTC
few | TRBJ1-1 | TRBD1 | TRBV18 | CASSATRTGLNTEAFF | TGTGCCAGCTCAGCCACTAGGACAGGGCTGAACACTGAAGCTTTCTTT
. | TRBJ2-2 | TRBD1 | TRBV19 | CAAKGQGYTGELFF | TGTGCCGCCAAAGGACAGGGATATACCGGGGAGCTGTTTTTT